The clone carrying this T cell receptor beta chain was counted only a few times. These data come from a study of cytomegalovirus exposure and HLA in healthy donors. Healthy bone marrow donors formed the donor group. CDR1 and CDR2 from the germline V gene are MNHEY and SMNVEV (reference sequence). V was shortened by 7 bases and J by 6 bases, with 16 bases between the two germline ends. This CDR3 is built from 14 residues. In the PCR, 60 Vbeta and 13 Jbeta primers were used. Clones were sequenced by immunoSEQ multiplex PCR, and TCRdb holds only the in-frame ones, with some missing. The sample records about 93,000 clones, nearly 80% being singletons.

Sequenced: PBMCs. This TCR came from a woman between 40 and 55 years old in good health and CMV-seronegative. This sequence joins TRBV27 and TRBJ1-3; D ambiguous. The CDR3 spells CASKVSRFANTIYF. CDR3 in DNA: TGTGCCAGCAAAGTTTCGCGATTTGCAAACACCATATATTTT.